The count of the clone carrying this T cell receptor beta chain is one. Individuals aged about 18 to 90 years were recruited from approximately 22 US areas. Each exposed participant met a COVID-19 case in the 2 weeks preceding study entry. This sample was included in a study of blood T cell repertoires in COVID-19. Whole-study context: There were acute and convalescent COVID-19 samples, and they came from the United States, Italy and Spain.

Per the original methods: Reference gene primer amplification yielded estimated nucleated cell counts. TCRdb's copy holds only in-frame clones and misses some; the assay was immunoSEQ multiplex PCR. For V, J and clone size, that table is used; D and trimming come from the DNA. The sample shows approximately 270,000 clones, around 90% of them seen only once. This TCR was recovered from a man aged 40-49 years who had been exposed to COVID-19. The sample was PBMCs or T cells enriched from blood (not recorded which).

CDR3 region: CATGRRGQTTDTQYF. Here the CDR3 DNA reads TGTGCCACCGGCAGGAGGGGACAGACCACAGATACGCAGTATTTT. The genes are TRBV19 and TRBJ2-3; D possibly corresponds to TRBD1 (7 bases). The CDR3 length is 15 residues. Germline assignment: CDR1 LNHDA and CDR2 SQIVND (reference sequence). V was cut by 10 bases and J by 2 bases, with 19 bases left in between.